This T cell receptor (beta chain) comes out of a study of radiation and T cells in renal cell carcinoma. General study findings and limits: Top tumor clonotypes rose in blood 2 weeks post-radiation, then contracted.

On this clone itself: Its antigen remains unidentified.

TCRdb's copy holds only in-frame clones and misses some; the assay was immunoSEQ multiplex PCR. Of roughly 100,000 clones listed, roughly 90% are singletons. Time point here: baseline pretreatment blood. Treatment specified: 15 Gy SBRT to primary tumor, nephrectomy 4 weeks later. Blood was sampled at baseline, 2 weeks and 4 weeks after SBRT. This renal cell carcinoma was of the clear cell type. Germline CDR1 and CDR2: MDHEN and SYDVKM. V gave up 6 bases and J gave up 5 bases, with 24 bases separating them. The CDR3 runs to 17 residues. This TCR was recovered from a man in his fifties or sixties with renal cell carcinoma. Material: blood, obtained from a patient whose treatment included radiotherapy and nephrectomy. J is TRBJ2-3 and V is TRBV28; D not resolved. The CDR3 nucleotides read TGTGCCAGCAGCCTGAAGTCAATAGGCCTCTGGGGAGATACGCAGTATTTT. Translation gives CASSLKSIGLWGDTQYF.